These 27 T cell receptor beta chains originate from one sample sequenced in a study of blood T cell repertoires in COVID-19. Generated by immunoSEQ multiplex PCR, the TCRdb table keeps only in-frame clones and is missing some. The data show around 45,000 clones, about 87% seen once. The specimen sequenced was peripheral blood. The receptors derive from a man aged 60-69 years with active COVID-19.

The chain uses TRBV6-1 and TRBJ2-2, with 10 bases identical to TRBD2. J gave up 4 bases and V 3 bases, and 5 bases lay outside the gene matches. This CDR3 spans 16 amino acids. In germline, CDR1 is MNHNS, CDR2 SASEGT. This chain's CDR3 is CASSEAIAGGTGELFF. The CDR3 DNA reads TGTGCCAGCAGTGAGGCGATAGCGGGAGGCACCGGGGAGCTGTTTTTT.

The CDR3 region has the DNA TGTGCCAGCAGTTACTCGACGGGACTAGCGGGAACCTACCAAGAGACCCAGTACTTC. This codes for CASSYSTGLAGTYQETQYF. V and J are TRBV6-2 or TRBV6-3 and TRBJ2-5, with 13 bases aligning to TRBD2. CDR3 size: 19 residues. CDR1 and CDR2 from the germline V gene are MNHEY and SVGEGT. The ends lost 0 bases at V and 0 bases at J; junction bases unmatched: 7.

J is TRBJ1-3 and V is TRBV24-1; 8 bases align to TRBD1. The CDR3 spans 16 residues. Looked up from germline, CDR1 is KGHDR and CDR2 is SFDVKD. V shed 3 bases and J 4 bases; nucleotides not matched to a gene: 7. The CDR3 sequence: CATSDRTGRHGNTIYF. The DNA of the CDR3 is TGTGCCACCAGTGATCGGACAGGGAGGCACGGAAACACCATATATTTT.

The V gene is TRBV28, the J gene TRBJ1-1; 9 positions match TRBD1. The CDR3 is 15 residues long. The germline V gene encodes CDR1 MDHEN and CDR2 SYDVKM. V was clipped by 4 bases and J by 5 bases; unmatched bases: 8. The CDR3 DNA reads TGTGCCAGCAGTTCCCGGGACAGGGTCGGAACTGAAGCTTTCTTT. Translation: CASSSRDRVGTEAFF.

V and J are TRBV5-6 and TRBJ2-5; D ambiguous. The CDR3 length is 13 residues. Germline values: CDR1 SGHDT, CDR2 YYEEEE. V lost 0 bases to trimming and J lost 1 base, with 4 bases between them. The CDR3 loop reads CASSLALQETQYF. DNA of the CDR3: TGTGCCAGCAGCTTGGCACTCCAAGAGACCCAGTACTTC. Drawing the rest from reference TRBV5-6 and TRBJ2-5, the complete variable domain is DAGVTQSPTHLIKTRGQQVTLRCSPKSGHDTVSWYQQALGQGPQFIFQYYEEEERQRGNFPDRFSGHQFPNYSSELNVNALLLGDSALYLCASSLALQETQYFGPGTRLLVL.

The V and J genes are TRBV28 and TRBJ1-6; no firm D call. CDR1 MDHEN and CDR2 SYDVKM come from the germline V gene. V lost 6 bases to trimming and J lost 0 bases, with 6 bases between them. The CDR3 extends over 14 amino acids. The DNA of the CDR3 is TGTGCCAGCAGCCTCCCCTCCTATAATTCACCCCTCCACTTT. This gives the protein CASSLPSYNSPLHF.

This rearrangement joins TRBV19 to TRBJ1-2, with 9 bases that match TRBD1. Germline V gene data show CDR1 as LNHDA and CDR2 as SQIVND (reference sequence). J lost 4 bases, V lost 2 bases, and 8 bases had no gene match. This CDR3 comprises 16 residues. The CDR3 here is CASSISTGTGPYGYTF. The DNA of the CDR3 is TGTGCCAGTAGTATATCAACCGGGACAGGGCCCTATGGCTACACCTTC.

This chain joins TRBV7-8 and TRBJ2-2, with D possibly matching TRBD2 (6 bases). V lost 8 bases and J lost 4, with 23 bases in between. The CDR3 extends over 17 amino acids. CDR1 is SGHVS and CDR2 is FQNEAQ in the germline V gene. The CDR3: CASRPLVGGRGTGELFF. CDR3 nucleotides: TGTGCCAGCCGCCCCCTTGTGGGGGGAAGAGGCACCGGGGAGCTGTTTTTT.

The rearrangement uses TRBV7-8 and TRBJ2-3; 7 positions agree with TRBD2. This CDR3 region has 17 residues. The V gene end was trimmed by 3 bases and the J gene end by 4 bases; junction bases not matched to a gene: 13. The germline CDR1 and CDR2 sequences are SGHVS and FQNEAQ. The CDR3 here is CASSFSRAGVGADTQYF. As DNA, the CDR3 is TGTGCCAGCAGCTTTTCTAGGGCGGGAGTAGGCGCAGATACGCAGTATTTT.

A few counts support this clone. The chain uses TRBV7-9 and TRBJ1-5; 9 positions match TRBD1. This CDR3 has 16 residues. Germline CDR1 SEHNR, CDR2 FQNEAQ (reference sequence). V was clipped by 0 bases and J by 10 bases; unmatched bases: 10. Here the CDR3 DNA reads TGTGCCAGCAGCTTAGCGGGGACAGGGAACTCTCAACCCCAGCATTTT. This encodes CASSLAGTGNSQPQHF.

This clone was detected only once. CDR3 in DNA: TGTGCCAGCAGCTCAGGACACCTAGAATACACAGATACGCAGTATTTT. Its protein product is CASSSGHLEYTDTQYF. This chain links TRBV7-9 with TRBJ2-3; tentative D call: TRBD1 (5 bases). V lost 4 bases and J lost 2, with 16 bases in between. This CDR3 is built from 16 residues. Per germline, CDR1 SEHNR and CDR2 FQNEAQ (reference sequence).

The rearrangement uses TRBV3-1 (or the pseudogene TRBV3-2) and TRBJ1-3; D might be TRBD1 (6 bases). CDR3 length: 15 residues. The V end was cut by 6 bases, the J end by 0 bases, with 12 bases between. Per the germline V gene, CDR1 is LGHDT and CDR2 is YNNKEL (reference sequence). The CDR3 protein is CASSSGTLSGNTIYF. The CDR3 DNA sequence: TGTGCCAGCAGTTCCGGGACACTCTCTGGAAACACCATATATTTT.

The genes are TRBV5-1 and TRBJ2-3; 8 positions match TRBD2. There are 16 residues in the CDR3. The germline CDR1 and CDR2 sequences are SGHRS and YFSETQ. Unmatched junction bases numbered 10, after V lost 4 bases and J lost 3 bases. In DNA form, the CDR3 reads TGCGCCAGCAGCCGAGAGGGGCGGGAGGTTACAGATACGCAGTATTTT. The encoded protein is CASSREGREVTDTQYF.

The rearrangement uses TRBV28 and TRBJ2-5; D is possibly TRBD2 (5 bases). Germline values: CDR1 MDHEN, CDR2 SYDVKM. Deletions cut 6 bases from V and 2 bases from J, with 19 bases between. The CDR3 is 16 residues long. CDR3 loop: CASRKRSGFGQETQYF. The CDR3 DNA is TGTGCCAGCAGAAAGCGGAGTGGTTTCGGTCAAGAGACCCAGTACTTC.

The V call is TRBV30, the J call TRBJ1-3; tentatively, D is TRBD1 (6 bases). The V gene lost 1 base and the J gene lost 0 bases, with 22 bases spanning the gap. Germline CDR1 reads GTSNPN; CDR2 reads SVGIG (reference sequence). This CDR3 is 19 amino acids long. The CDR3 DNA is TGTGCCTGGAGTGATGGCGGGGGCTCCCAATCCCACTCTGGAAACACCATATATTTT. Translation gives CAWSDGGGSQSHSGNTIYF.

With regard to this clone: The conserved closing phenylalanine or tryptophan is absent in this CDR3, likely reflecting a read error. Because the CDR3's place on the DNA is in doubt, the DNA is left out and the CDR3 is given as listed by TCRdb. The J gene is TRBJ1-1, the V gene TRBV5-5; TRBD1, as called in the table, went unchecked against the DNA. Germline CDR1 SGHKS, CDR2 YYEKEE (reference sequence). The CDR3 numbers 11 amino acids, ends counted. The CDR3 loop is CASSLRLTVIN.

This sequence joins TRBV5-1 and TRBJ1-1, with D possibly matching TRBD1 (5 bases). CDR1 and CDR2 from the germline V gene are SGHRS and YFSETQ. This CDR3 region has 17 residues. The V and J ends lost 3 bases and 1 base respectively, with 19 bases between them. The CDR3 region is CASSYKGALLRNTEAFF. CDR3 in DNA: TGCGCCAGCAGCTATAAAGGGGCCCTACTGAGGAACACTGAAGCTTTCTTT.

The chain combines TRBV25-1 with TRBJ2-7; TRBD2 aligns across 8 bases. The CDR3 contains 14 residues. Looked up from germline, CDR1 is MGHDK and CDR2 is SYGVNS. Losses at the gene ends were 4 bases for V and 2 bases for J; bases not matched to a gene: 4. Here the CDR3 reads CASSAPGGAYEQYF. CDR3 nucleotide sequence: TGTGCCAGCAGTGCCCCGGGAGGGGCCTACGAGCAGTACTTC.

V gene TRBV5-1 combines with J gene TRBJ1-6, with TRBD1 matching 7 bases. After removal of 0 bases from V and 7 bases from J, the junction contained 7 bases not matched to a gene. Germline V gene data show CDR1 as SGHRS and CDR2 as YFSETQ. The CDR3 is 16 residues long. Here the CDR3 reads CASSLVGGRVNSPLHF. For the CDR3, the DNA is TGCGCCAGCAGCTTGGTAGGGGGCAGGGTAAATTCACCCCTCCACTTT.

The chain uses TRBV10-3 and TRBJ2-3; 8 positions agree with TRBD2. CDR1 and CDR2 from the germline V gene are ENHRY and SYGVKD. CDR3 length equals 15 residues. Trimming removed 3 bases from V and 5 bases from J; junction bases left unmatched: 7. The CDR3 sequence is CAISERAGVEDTQYF. CDR3 nucleotide sequence: TGTGCCATCAGTGAACGAGCGGGGGTGGAAGATACGCAGTATTTT.

The genes are TRBV28 and TRBJ2-7; the D gene is possibly TRBD1 (5 bases). CDR3 length: 12 amino acids. Germline-derived CDR1 and CDR2 are MDHEN and SYDVKM. V was trimmed by 7 bases and J by 4 bases, leaving 11 bases between them. CDR3 nucleotides: TGTGCCAGCACAGGCAGGGCGTACGAGCAGTACTTC. Protein sequence: CASTGRAYEQYF. The entire variable domain, with the rest obtained from reference TRBV28 and TRBJ2-7, is as follows: DVKVTQSSRYLVKRTGEKVFLECVQDMDHENMFWYRQDPGLGLRLIYFSYDVKMKEKGDIPEGYSVSREKKERFSLILESASTNQTSMYLCASTGRAYEQYFGPGTRLTVT.

The rearrangement uses TRBV28 and TRBJ2-5, with 7 nucleotides matching TRBD2. J was trimmed by 0 bases and V by 10 bases; bases with no gene match: 8. The germline V gene encodes CDR1 MDHEN and CDR2 SYDVKM. CDR3 length equals 14 residues. In nucleotides, the CDR3 is TGTGCCACCCGAACGGGGGGAAACCAAGAGACCCAGTACTTC. Translating it yields CATRTGGNQETQYF.

V gene TRBV19 combines with J gene TRBJ1-2; no clear D gene. There are 13 residues in the CDR3. V was clipped by 3 bases and J by 2 bases, with 7 bases between them. CDR1 and CDR2 from the germline V gene are LNHDA and SQIVND (reference sequence). For the CDR3, the DNA is TGTGCCAGTAGTATTCCCCGGAACTATGGCTACACCTTC. Translated, it gives CASSIPRNYGYTF.

This chain uses TRBV5-1 with TRBJ2-7; TRBD1 aligns across 8 bases. In germline, CDR1 is SGHRS, CDR2 YFSETQ. V shed 8 bases, J shed 7 bases, and the junction held 17 bases outside the gene matches. The CDR3 is 15 residues long. CDR3 in DNA: TGCGCCAGTAATTTGGGGAGCCAGGGGGCCGGGGAGCAGTACTTC. Its protein product is CASNLGSQGAGEQYF.

The chain carries TRBV19 and TRBJ1-6; perhaps TRBD1 as D (6 bases). Germline V gene data show CDR1 as LNHDA and CDR2 as SQIVND (reference sequence). CDR3 size: 15 residues. The V end was cut by 7 bases, the J end by 5 bases, with 15 bases between. CDR3 in amino acids: CASTQQGTNNSPLHF. CDR3 bases: TGTGCCAGTACCCAACAGGGAACTAATAATTCACCCCTCCACTTT.

The genes are TRBV5-4 and TRBJ2-1; 9 nucleotides line up with TRBD2. V shed 2 bases, J shed 0 bases, and the junction held 6 bases outside the gene matches. Germline CDR1 reads SGHNT; CDR2 reads YYREEE (reference sequence). The CDR3 sequence is 17 residues long. The CDR3 DNA reads TGTGCCAGCAGCTTAGACGGCGGGGGGGCCTCCTACAATGAGCAGTTCTTC. Its translation is CASSLDGGGASYNEQFF.

This clone was picked up a small number of times. The chain links TRBV3-1 (or the pseudogene TRBV3-2) to TRBJ1-1; 8 positions match TRBD1. Germline V gene lookup returns CDR1 LGHDT and CDR2 YNNKEL (reference sequence). The trim removed 5 bases at V and 8 bases at J, leaving 7 bases unmatched. The CDR3 contains 13 residues. Here the CDR3 DNA reads TGTGCCAGCAGCACTTTCGCAGGGGGCGAAGCTTTCTTT. Its protein product is CASSTFAGGEAFF.